This TCR beta chain appears in the sequencing data of a study of TIL therapy for anti-PD-1-resistant metastatic lung cancer. Findings of the study overall: Patients were highly selected, enriched for treatment-naive, never-smoker and oncogene-addicted cases.

Sequencing used immunoSEQ v3. Each library reached 1.5 million to 2.5 million read pairs, or roughly 5-6 million at deep level. Here immunoSEQ multiplex PCR was the method, and the copy in TCRdb shows in-frame clones only, minus some. There are tens of thousands of clones in the sample; roughly 66% occur only once, and over 6.5% lies in the top ten. A remark on this clone: Its antigen is unknown.

CDR1 and CDR2 (germline): LNHDA, SQIVND (reference sequence). The CDR3 has 16 amino acids. V lost 3 bases and J 2 bases, leaving 16 bases between the germline ends. Time point indicated: pre-treatment sample, taken before nivolumab and TIL therapy. Adults with stage 4 NSCLC were enrolled in a phase I trial. The sequences come from blood, collected at baseline. V gene TRBV19 combines with J gene TRBJ1-2; no clear D gene. This TCR was recovered from a person aged 25 to 80 with non-small cell lung cancer. The DNA of the CDR3 is TGTGCCAGTAGTATTAGCAATTTGCACCGAAACTATGGCTACACCTTC. Its translation is CASSISNLHRNYGYTF.